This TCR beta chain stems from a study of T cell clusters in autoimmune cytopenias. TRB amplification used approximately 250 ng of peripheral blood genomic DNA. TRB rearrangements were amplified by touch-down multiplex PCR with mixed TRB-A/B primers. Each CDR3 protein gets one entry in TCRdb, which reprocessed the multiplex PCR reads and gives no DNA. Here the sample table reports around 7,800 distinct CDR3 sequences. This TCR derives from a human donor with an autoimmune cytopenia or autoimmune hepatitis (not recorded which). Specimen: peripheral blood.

The CDR3 loop reads CSAGTPGQIYNEQFF. J is TRBJ2-1 and V is TRBV20-1; absent DNA, TCRdb's TRBD1 call cannot be checked. CDR1 DFQATT and CDR2 SNEGSKA come from the germline V gene (reference sequence). This CDR3 contains 15 residues.